Listed below are T cell receptor beta chains from one sample, sequenced in a study of cytomegalovirus exposure and HLA in healthy donors. Using immunoSEQ multiplex PCR, the repertoire was profiled, and TCRdb retains in-frame clones only, with some absent. The sample includes about 58,000 clones, roughly 90% of them seen just once. The specimen sequenced was PBMCs. These receptors were collected from a man aged 18 to 30 in good health and CMV-seronegative. Both conserved end residues are part of each CDR3. Fields, in order: CDR3 protein, V gene, J gene.

CASKMPGLNEKLFF,TRBV6-5,TRBJ1-4
CASSSVQLPEQYF,TRBV5-5,TRBJ2-7
CASSKTVNQETQYF,TRBV5-6,TRBJ2-5
CASSLGQARPQHF,TRBV11-2,TRBJ1-5
CASSRAIGTGVYEQYF,TRBV11-3,TRBJ2-7
CAISENGERTQYF,TRBV10-3,TRBJ2-5
CASSDRGLTEAFF,TRBV6-1,TRBJ1-1
CASTAGQGFGGYTF,TRBV6-5,TRBJ1-2
CASSYPRGSSYEQYF,TRBV6-6,TRBJ2-7
CASRVTGEGGDTEAFF,TRBV11-3,TRBJ1-1